This TCR beta chain was recovered during a study of T cells after posttransplantation cyclophosphamide. The CDR3 has 13 residues. Germline V gene data show CDR1 as GTSNPN and CDR2 as SVGIG (reference sequence). The V and J ends lost 4 bases and 1 base respectively, with 8 bases between them. Measured with immunoSEQ multiplex PCR; TCRdb has only the in-frame clones, and not every one. This sample carries about 21,000 clones, just over 85% of them seen once, and the ten largest clones take about 2%. Methotrexate plus calcineurin inhibitor accompanied controls' myeloablative marrow transplants; sampling was 1 year later.

This chain connects TRBV30 to TRBJ1-3; possibly TRBD1 for D (5 bases). The sample in question was PBMCs, obtained about 13 months after allogeneic stem cell transplant with calcineurin inhibitor and methotrexate. The clonotype originates from a female patient between 30 and 40 years old who received an allogeneic stem cell transplant from an unrelated donor, was CMV-positive, and had acute and chronic GVHD. Some T cells may possibly be graft donor cells. The CDR3 protein is CAWKGISGNTIYF. The DNA for the CDR3 is TGTGCCTGGAAGGGGATTTCTGGAAACACCATATATTTT.